This entry lists 20 T cell receptor beta chains sequenced from one sample in a study of blood T cell repertoires in COVID-19. Data came from immunoSEQ multiplex PCR; TCRdb stores just in-frame clones and leaves some out. The table shows about 210,000 clones, with over 70% occurring only once. The specimen was peripheral blood. All receptors come from a woman aged 70 to 79 with acute or convalescent COVID-19.

This clone occurred once. The chain has TRBV5-6 and TRBJ1-1; possible D gene TRBD1, 6 bases. Trimming stripped 1 base from V and 2 bases from J, with 9 bases between. The CDR3 is made up of 14 amino acids. The V gene's germline CDR1 is SGHDT and CDR2 YYEEEE. CDR3 coding DNA: TGTGCCAGCAGCTTGACAGGGTACAACACTGAAGCTTTCTTT. As protein: CASSLTGYNTEAFF.

This clone was seen a single time. The V call is TRBV12-1, the J call TRBJ2-7; the table's D call, TRBD1, has no DNA check behind it. TRBV12-1 is a pseudogene segment. This CDR3 contains 17 residues. CDR3 nucleotides: TGTGCCAGCAGCTTTGATTTTGGAGGACAGAGTACCTACGAGCAGTACTTC. Residues: CASSFDFGGQSTYEQYF.

The V gene is TRBV9, the J gene TRBJ2-1, with 7 bases lining up with TRBD2. The V and J ends lost 0 bases and 0 bases, in that order; junction bases with no gene match: 9. The CDR3 covers 18 residues. Germline lookup yields CDR1 SGDLS and CDR2 YYNGEE. The CDR3 loop is CASSVGGGFSSSYNEQFF. The CDR3 coding sequence is TGTGCCAGCAGCGTAGGGGGGGGTTTTTCCAGCTCCTACAATGAGCAGTTCTTC.

This clone showed up many times. The CDR3 spells CASSLAGQPNTGELFF. DNA of the CDR3: TGCGCCAGCAGCTTGGCAGGACAGCCGAACACCGGGGAGCTGTTTTTT. The chain employs TRBV5-1 and TRBJ2-2; D perhaps matches TRBD1 (6 bases). CDR1 is SGHRS and CDR2 is YFSETQ in the germline V gene. This CDR3 region has 16 residues. Trimming took 0 bases from V and 0 from J, leaving 9 bases between them.

The genes are TRBV24-1 and TRBJ1-2; unclear D gene. The CDR3 consists of 14 residues. Trimming cost V 5 bases and J 3 bases, with 12 bases left between them. Germline values: CDR1 KGHDR, CDR2 SFDVKD. CDR3 sequence: CATSVSGLDYGYTF. The CDR3 region has the DNA TGTGCCACCAGTGTCTCGGGTCTTGACTATGGCTACACCTTC.

This clone was counted a single time. The chain recombines TRBV11-2 with TRBJ2-2; 7 nucleotides agree with TRBD2. The CDR3 consists of 16 residues. The germline CDR1 and CDR2 sequences are SGHAT and FQNNGV. The V segment lost 6 bases and the J segment 4 bases; nucleotides outside the gene matches: 11. DNA of the CDR3: TGTGCCAGCAGTTCCGGGGGGAGCCGAGTCACCGGGGAGCTGTTTTTT. Translating gives CASSSGGSRVTGELFF.

V is TRBV6-2 or TRBV6-3 and J is TRBJ2-5; TRBD2 matches 8 bases. This CDR3 comprises 12 residues. Germline V gene lookup returns CDR1 MNHEY and CDR2 SVGEGT. V lost 5 bases and J lost 5; bases outside the gene matches: 1. The CDR3 bases are TGTGCCAGCAGTCCGGGGGGGGAGACCCAGTACTTC. Translated, it gives CASSPGGETQYF.

This sequence joins TRBV19 and TRBJ2-2, with a possible D match to TRBD2 (6 bases). V shed 3 bases and J shed 0 bases, with 11 bases lying between them. The germline CDR1 and CDR2 sequences are LNHDA and SQIVND (reference sequence). The CDR3 loop spans 16 amino acids. The CDR3 nucleotides read TGTGCCAGTAGTATTCGCCGGACTACGAACACCGGGGAGCTGTTTTTT. Translation: CASSIRRTTNTGELFF.

The gene calls are TRBV3-1 (or the pseudogene TRBV3-2) and TRBJ2-4, with 9 nucleotides matching TRBD1. The CDR3 has 13 residues. V shed 8 bases and J 5 bases; nucleotides not matched to a gene: 4. CDR1 LGHDT and CDR2 YNNKEL come from the germline V gene (reference sequence). CDR3 coding DNA: TGTGCCAGCGTAGGGACAGGGCAAAACATTCAGTACTTC. Protein product: CASVGTGQNIQYF.

The sample holds one count of this clone. V usage is TRBV24-1 and J usage is TRBJ1-2; D uncertain. This CDR3 spans 12 amino acids. CDR1 and CDR2 from the germline V gene are KGHDR and SFDVKD. Trimming removed 12 bases from V and 4 bases from J, with 14 bases in between. In DNA, the CDR3 is TGTGCCGCCTCTGAAGGGAGCTATGGCTACACCTTC. It translates to CAASEGSYGYTF.

This clone was observed a few times. The gene calls are TRBV5-1 and TRBJ2-3; weak D call: TRBD1 (6 bases). Germline CDR1 reads SGHRS; CDR2 reads YFSETQ. Trimming left V 9 bases short and J 0 bases short, with 20 bases between. This CDR3 region has 16 residues. The chain's CDR3 is CATQTIPGHSTDTQYF. In nucleotides, the CDR3 is TGCGCCACCCAAACTATTCCGGGACACAGCACAGATACGCAGTATTTT.

The V and J genes are TRBV7-9 and TRBJ2-3; 9 positions match TRBD1. This CDR3 region has 15 residues. J lost 3 bases, V lost 8 bases, and 9 bases had no gene match. Germline V gives CDR1 SEHNR, CDR2 FQNEAQ (reference sequence). Here the CDR3 DNA reads TGTGCCAGCGCCTCCGGGACAGGGCGGACAGATACGCAGTATTTT. Encoded protein: CASASGTGRTDTQYF.

This clone was seen only once. The V and J genes are TRBV12-3 or TRBV12-4 and TRBJ2-5; no clear D gene. With 2 bases removed from V and 4 bases from J, the gap between germline ends came to 8 bases. The CDR3 has 13 residues. The CDR3 reads CASSLPSPETQYF. In nucleotides, the CDR3 is TGTGCCAGCAGTTTACCATCCCCAGAGACCCAGTACTTC.

The CDR3 DNA is TGTGCCAGCAGCTTCAGCGGGACGAGGGCAGATACGCAGTATTTT. This encodes CASSFSGTRADTQYF. The rearrangement links TRBV7-3 to TRBJ2-3; 7 bases match TRBD2. This CDR3 comprises 15 residues. In germline, CDR1 is SGHTA, CDR2 FQGTGA. The J segment lost 4 bases and the V segment lost 3 bases, leaving 7 bases of the junction unmatched.

This clone was counted only a few times. This chain links TRBV10-2 with TRBJ2-7; a weak D match, TRBD2 (6 bases). Trimming took 0 bases from V and 2 from J, leaving 14 bases between them. CDR1 is WSHSY, CDR2 SAAADI, per germline. The CDR3 contains 16 residues. The CDR3 DNA sequence: TGCGCCAGCAGTGAGTCTAAGGTGGGGGGTCCCTACGAGCAGTACGTC. Translation gives CASSESKVGGPYEQYV.

The genes are TRBV24-1 and TRBJ1-2; 12 bases line up with TRBD1. Germline lookup yields CDR1 KGHDR and CDR2 SFDVKD. V dropped 1 base and J dropped 8; count of bases not matched to a gene: 1. This CDR3 has 14 amino acids. Written as DNA, the CDR3 is TGTGCCACCAGTGATTTCGGGACAGGGGGCGGCTACACCTTC. It is translated as CATSDFGTGGGYTF.

This chain links TRBV6-5 with TRBJ2-2; TRBD1 matches at 8 bases. Germline V gives CDR1 MNHEY, CDR2 SVGAGI. The trim removed 6 bases at V and 5 bases at J, leaving 8 bases unmatched. This CDR3 has 15 amino acids. The CDR3 spells CASSSGTGGTGELFF. The CDR3 nucleotides read TGTGCCAGCAGCTCAGGGACAGGAGGTACCGGGGAGCTGTTTTTT.

This clone was detected a few times. This chain joins TRBV18 and TRBJ1-4; D uncertain. Between the trimmed V and J ends, which lost 5 bases and 0 bases, there was a span of 7 bases. CDR1 is KGHSH and CDR2 is LQKENI in the germline V gene. This CDR3 comprises 14 residues. CDR3 DNA: TGTGCCAGCTCATCCCCTGCAACTAATGAAAAACTGTTTTTT. It specifies CASSSPATNEKLFF.

The rearrangement joins TRBV6-5 to TRBJ2-7, with 8 bases that match TRBD1. Germline-derived CDR1 and CDR2 are MNHEY and SVGAGI. The CDR3 totals 14 residues. With 7 bases clipped from V and 4 bases from J, the junction kept 9 bases outside the gene matches. This chain's CDR3 is CASIDRGIKYEQYF. The CDR3 nucleotides are TGTGCCAGCATAGACAGGGGAATTAAGTACGAGCAGTACTTC.

In this sample, this clone turned up a few times. J is TRBJ1-5 and V is TRBV9; the D is unclear. The CDR3 is 13 residues long. Germline CDR1 and CDR2: SGDLS and YYNGEE. Trimming left V 2 bases short and J 10 bases short, with 13 bases between. The CDR3 nucleotides are TGTGCCAGCAGCGTCGACAATGCGGGCCCCCAGCATTTT. Protein: CASSVDNAGPQHF. Combining the CDR3 with reference TRBV9 and TRBJ1-5 gives the whole variable domain DSGVTQTPKHLITATGQRVTLRCSPRSGDLSVYWYQQSLDQGLQFLIQYYNGEERAKGNILERFSAQQFPDLHSELNLSSLELGDSALYFCASSVDNAGPQHFGDGTRLSIL.